This entry features one T cell receptor (beta chain) sequence. Its antigen is not identified. The data stem from a study of post-analysis software for immune sequencing data. Prepared TCR beta cDNA libraries contained unique molecular identifiers. TCRdb used MiXCR to reprocess the PCR reads, holding one entry per CDR3 protein. The data contain some 890,000 distinct CDR3 sequences, roughly 50% of them seen just once; the ten biggest clones take up about 4.8%. There are 16 residues in the CDR3. Per the germline V gene, CDR1 is SGHRS and CDR2 is YFSETQ. Deletions cut 2 bases from V and 0 bases from J, with 15 bases between. Findings of the study overall: The five TRBV segments detected at higher frequency in patients than in controls included TRBV5-6, TRBV5-1 and TRBV20-1. F measure showed strong co-clustering of same-batch samples. There was significantly lower normalized Chao1 diversity in multiple sclerosis patients than in controls.

The source of this sequence is a girl between 10 and 17 years old with multiple sclerosis. Material for sequencing was blood. V and J are TRBV5-1 and TRBJ2-7; possible D gene TRBD1, 5 bases. The CDR3 DNA reads TGCGCCAGCAGCTTTCAGGGATGGCACAGCTCCTACGAGCAGTACTTC. It encodes CASSFQGWHSSYEQYF.